The 31 T cell receptor beta chains presented below share a single source sample, sequenced in a study of T cells in Graves' hyperthyroidism and ophthalmopathy. RNA transcripts were the template for amplifying TCR beta CDR3 regions. The HTBI primer set drove a first-round RT-PCR of the TCR CDR3. TCRdb recomputed calls from the multiplex PCR reads with MiXCR, one row per CDR3 protein. The sample yields fewer than 550,000 distinct CDR3 sequences, 15% to 19% seen once. Sequenced sample: blood. The receptors originated from a woman aged 18-29 years with Graves' hyperthyroidism.

At least ten counts were recorded for this clonotype. The chain employs TRBV20-1 and TRBJ2-7, with 9 bases identical to TRBD2. CDR1 and CDR2 (germline): DFQATT, SNEGSKA (reference sequence). Trimming at V came to 0 bases and at J to 3 bases, leaving 6 bases not matched to a gene. CDR3 length: 15 amino acids. The CDR3: CSARDPTSGYYEQYF. CDR3 bases: TGCAGTGCTAGAGACCCTACTAGCGGGTACTACGAGCAGTACTTC.

This clonotype has a count of ten or more. This sequence joins TRBV7-3 and TRBJ1-6; D perhaps matches TRBD1 (5 bases). Germline CDR1 and CDR2: SGHTA and FQGTGA. The CDR3 loop spans 14 amino acids. V was clipped by 6 bases and J by 7 bases, with 13 bases between them. CDR3 in DNA: TGTGCCAGCAGTGAGGGGCAGACCAATTCACCCCTCCACTTT. It yields the protein CASSEGQTNSPLHF.

The V call is TRBV7-2, the J call TRBJ1-4; D call uncertain. The CDR3 is 14 amino acids. Trimming removed 1 base at V and 8 bases at J, with 11 bases between. Germline V gene data show CDR1 as SGHTA and CDR2 as FQGNSA. This CDR3 is CASSLELGQEKLFF. CDR3 nucleotide sequence: TGTGCCAGCAGCTTAGAATTGGGTCAGGAAAAACTGTTTTTT.

This clonotype occurred many times. The chain joins TRBV7-8 to TRBJ2-2; the D gene is possibly TRBD1 (6 bases). This CDR3 is 16 amino acids long. Trimming left V 4 bases short and J 1 base short, with 13 bases between. Looked up from germline, CDR1 is SGHVS and CDR2 is FQNEAQ. The CDR3 sequence is CASSSVTGKNTGELFF. As DNA, the CDR3 is TGTGCCAGCAGCTCCGTGACAGGAAAGAACACCGGGGAGCTGTTTTTT.

Ten or more counts support this clonotype. The chain uses TRBV30 and TRBJ1-1, with 7 bases aligning to TRBD1. V lost 0 bases and J lost 1; bases outside the gene matches: 14. This CDR3 contains 18 residues. In germline, CDR1 is GTSNPN, CDR2 SVGIG (reference sequence). This CDR3 reads CAWSVSVEQGLWNTEAFF. DNA for the CDR3: TGTGCCTGGAGTGTGTCGGTCGAACAGGGGTTATGGAACACTGAAGCTTTCTTT.

The sample holds many counts of this clonotype. The chain uses TRBV24-1 and TRBJ1-2; TRBD1 is a possible D gene (6 bases). Germline V CDR1 and CDR2: KGHDR, SFDVKD. Trimming took 4 bases from V and 6 from J, leaving 11 bases between them. The CDR3 covers 13 residues. The CDR3 is CATSEGGADGYTF. The CDR3 DNA is TGTGCCACCAGTGAAGGGGGGGCCGATGGCTACACCTTC.

J is TRBJ2-1 and V is TRBV28, with D uncertain. The CDR3 covers 13 residues. Germline CDR1 and CDR2: MDHEN and SYDVKM. V was pared by 6 bases and J by 6 bases, with 12 bases between. In DNA form, the CDR3 reads TGTGCCAGCAGCCTACGATCGAGCAATGAGCAGTTCTTC. Protein: CASSLRSSNEQFF.

At least ten counts were recorded for this clonotype. The CDR3 is CASSPGYTEPYTEAFF. CDR3 sequence (DNA): TGCGCCAGCAGCCCCGGTTACACCGAACCTTACACTGAAGCTTTCTTT. The J gene is TRBJ1-1, the V gene TRBV10-1; no definite D call. Trimming removed 6 bases at V and 3 bases at J, with 20 bases between. From germline, CDR1 is WNHNN and CDR2 SYGVQD (reference sequence). The CDR3 length is 16 residues.

This clonotype was seen a few times. V usage is TRBV7-6 and J usage is TRBJ2-7; 8 bases agree with TRBD1. V dropped 5 bases and J dropped 6; count of bases not matched to a gene: 6. The CDR3 is made up of 13 amino acids. The V gene's germline CDR1 is SGHVS and CDR2 FNYEAQ. The CDR3 reads CASSLGDRPEQYF. Written as DNA, the CDR3 is TGTGCCAGCAGCCTAGGGGACAGGCCCGAGCAGTACTTC.

This clonotype has ten or more counts. V is TRBV4-1 and J is TRBJ1-2; D perhaps matches TRBD1 (6 bases). Per the germline V gene, CDR1 is MGHRA and CDR2 is YSYEKL. Trimming took off 1 base at V and 8 bases at J, with 14 bases between the two ends. The CDR3 loop spans 14 amino acids. The CDR3 protein is CASSQVGQTSGYTF. Here the CDR3 DNA reads TGCGCCAGCAGCCAAGTAGGACAGACGTCGGGCTACACCTTC.

This clonotype appeared many times. V gene TRBV30 combines with J gene TRBJ1-2; D is undetermined. The V and J ends lost 3 bases and 6 bases respectively, with 5 bases between them. The CDR3 totals 10 residues. Germline CDR1 reads GTSNPN; CDR2 reads SVGIG (reference sequence). The CDR3 DNA sequence: TGTGCCTGGAGCGGACATGGCTACACCTTC. This gives the protein CAWSGHGYTF.

The chain employs TRBV5-1 and TRBJ2-7, with D perhaps TRBD2 (6 bases). Germline values: CDR1 SGHRS, CDR2 YFSETQ. The ends were cut back, 10 bases at V and 1 base at J, with 18 bases in the middle. CDR3 length equals 14 residues. The CDR3 loop is CAPPREPESYEQYF. CDR3 nucleotide sequence: TGCGCCCCTCCCCGGGAGCCCGAATCCTACGAGCAGTACTTC.

The chain uses TRBV5-1 and TRBJ2-7, with 9 bases matching TRBD2. Trimming took 1 base from V and 1 from J; bases not matched to a gene: 9. The germline gives CDR1 SGHRS, CDR2 YFSETQ. The CDR3 is made up of 17 amino acids. CDR3 coding DNA: TGCGCCAGCAGCTTGTTCTCGCGCGGGAGGGGTTCCTACGAGCAGTACTTC. Translated: CASSLFSRGRGSYEQYF.

This clonotype was counted many times. The CDR3 sequence: CASRLRSGQGPSYEQYF. The CDR3 coding sequence is TGTGCCAGCAGACTTAGGAGTGGGCAGGGTCCCTCCTACGAGCAGTACTTC. V is TRBV7-2 and J is TRBJ2-7; D perhaps matches TRBD1 (5 bases). CDR3 length: 17 residues. V was clipped by 6 bases and J by 0 bases, with 21 bases between them. The germline gives CDR1 SGHTA, CDR2 FQGNSA. The whole variable domain, filled in from reference TRBV7-2 and TRBJ2-7, reads GAGVSQSPSNKVTEKGKDVELRCDPISGHTALYWYRQSLGQGLEFLIYFQGNSAPDKSGLPSDRFSAERTGGSVSTLTIQRTQQEDSAVYLCASRLRSGQGPSYEQYFGPGTRLTVT.

This clonotype was detected ten times or more. This chain links TRBV12-5 with TRBJ2-5; D may be TRBD2 (5 bases). This CDR3 region has 16 residues. Germline V gene data show CDR1 as LGHNT and CDR2 as FRNRAP. V was shortened by 7 bases and J by 1 base, with 19 bases between the two germline ends. CDR3 in amino acids: CASVRSVGLLQETQYF. CDR3 DNA: TGTGCTAGTGTTCGTTCCGTCGGACTGCTCCAAGAGACCCAGTACTTC. Combining the CDR3 with reference TRBV12-5 and TRBJ2-5 gives the whole variable domain DARVTQTPRHKVTEMGQEVTMRCQPILGHNTVFWYRQTMMQGLELLAYFRNRAPLDDSGMPKDRFSAEMPDATLATLKIQPSEPRDSAVYFCASVRSVGLLQETQYFGPGTRLLVL.

This clonotype was picked up a small number of times. The rearrangement links TRBV19 to TRBJ2-2; D is perhaps TRBD2 (7 bases). Germline values: CDR1 LNHDA, CDR2 SQIVND (reference sequence). The CDR3 runs 16 residues. V gave up 7 bases and J gave up 0 bases, with 15 bases separating them. CDR3 in amino acids: CASIPEGGTNTGELFF. The CDR3 bases are TGTGCCAGTATCCCGGAGGGGGGGACGAACACCGGGGAGCTGTTTTTT.

In this sample, this clonotype turned up a few times. The chain carries TRBV19 and TRBJ1-4; D unresolved. Germline CDR1 LNHDA, CDR2 SQIVND (reference sequence). Trimming stripped 7 bases from V and 8 bases from J, with 20 bases between. The CDR3 covers 15 residues. The CDR3 DNA is TGTGCCAGTACGCCGGGAAACACGGTGGGGGAAAAACTGTTTTTT. This sequence encodes CASTPGNTVGEKLFF.

This clonotype was counted ten times or more. The V gene is TRBV28, the J gene TRBJ1-5, with 7 bases that match TRBD1. Germline V gene lookup returns CDR1 MDHEN and CDR2 SYDVKM. The CDR3 has 14 residues. The ends lost 4 bases at V and 5 bases at J; junction bases unmatched: 5. CDR3 amino acids: CASSWGTGDQPQHF. In DNA form, the CDR3 reads TGTGCCAGCAGTTGGGGAACAGGGGATCAGCCCCAGCATTTT.

At least ten counts were recorded for this clonotype. J is TRBJ2-1 and V is TRBV3-1; 9 nucleotides agree with TRBD2. Germline CDR1 reads LGHDT; CDR2 reads YNNKEL (reference sequence). The CDR3 loop spans 17 amino acids. The J segment lost 10 bases and the V segment lost 0 bases, leaving 13 bases of the junction unmatched. This chain's CDR3 is CASSQDWASGEDSEQFF. DNA for the CDR3: TGTGCCAGCAGCCAAGATTGGGCTAGCGGGGAGGACTCAGAGCAGTTCTTC.

The sample holds many counts of this clonotype. The chain couples TRBV12-3 or TRBV12-4 to TRBJ2-3; TRBD2 matches at 10 bases. The CDR3 covers 16 residues. Trimming at V came to 2 bases and at J to 1 base, leaving 3 bases not matched to a gene. The CDR3 loop is CASSLSLAGGTDTQYF. CDR3 nucleotide sequence: TGTGCCAGCAGTTTAAGTCTAGCGGGGGGCACAGATACGCAGTATTTT.

Only a few counts were recorded for this clonotype. The chain recombines TRBV10-3 with TRBJ1-1; D call uncertain. Germline V gene data show CDR1 as ENHRY and CDR2 as SYGVKD. This CDR3 comprises 13 residues. Trimming removed 2 bases from V and 7 bases from J, with 11 bases in between. CDR3 residues: CAISERGSDEAFF. CDR3 nucleotide sequence: TGTGCCATCAGTGAGAGAGGGTCGGATGAAGCTTTCTTT.

This clonotype was recorded at least ten times. The genes are TRBV12-3 or TRBV12-4 and TRBJ2-7; D might be TRBD2 (5 bases). This CDR3 region has 13 residues. Deletions cut 8 bases from V and 5 bases from J, with 16 bases between. This chain's CDR3 is CASGWMAGDEQYF. Here the CDR3 DNA reads TGTGCCAGCGGATGGATGGCCGGGGACGAGCAGTACTTC.

This clonotype has a count of ten or more. The chain uses TRBV6-1 and TRBJ1-4; weak D call: TRBD1 (5 bases). Trimming left V 5 bases short and J 13 bases short, with 20 bases between. The CDR3 consists of 14 residues. Germline CDR1 MNHNS, CDR2 SASEGT. The CDR3 coding sequence is TGTGCCAGCAGTTCCGCCCTAGGGGCTGATGGACTGTTTTTT. Protein product: CASSSALGADGLFF.

This clonotype was detected ten times or more. The CDR3 sequence is CATTRGETQYF. In DNA, the CDR3 is TGTGCCACCACCCGGGGGGAGACCCAGTACTTC. V gene TRBV10-3 combines with J gene TRBJ2-5; possible D gene TRBD2, 6 bases. The CDR3 totals 11 residues. The germline V gene encodes CDR1 ENHRY and CDR2 SYGVKD. V was cut by 10 bases and J by 5 bases, with 11 bases left in between.

This clonotype was recorded many times. The chain combines TRBV20-1 with TRBJ1-4, with TRBD1 matching 10 bases. Per the germline V gene, CDR1 is DFQATT and CDR2 is SNEGSKA (reference sequence). This CDR3 has 14 amino acids. The ends lost 2 bases at V and 8 bases at J; junction bases unmatched: 5. CDR3 DNA: TGCAGTGCTAGATGGGGGACAGGGGAGGAAAAACTGTTTTTT. Its translation: CSARWGTGEEKLFF.

This clonotype was seen repeatedly, ten times or more. The chain has TRBV2 and TRBJ1-5; possibly TRBD1 for D (5 bases). Trimming removed 4 bases at V and 8 bases at J, with 12 bases between. CDR1 and CDR2 from the germline V gene are SNHLY and FYNNEI. The CDR3 runs to 13 residues. CDR3 bases: TGTGCCAGCAGTGGTTGGGGGTCGGAGCCCCAGCATTTT. Protein: CASSGWGSEPQHF.

This clonotype appeared many times. The genes are TRBV7-9 and TRBJ2-1; maybe TRBD2 (6 bases). Trimming cost V 5 bases and J 1 base, with 15 bases left between them. The CDR3 spans 16 residues. Germline V gene sequence: CDR1 SEHNR, CDR2 FQNEAQ (reference sequence). This CDR3 is CASSLEGLASYNEQFF. The CDR3 DNA reads TGTGCCAGCAGCCTCGAGGGACTCGCTTCCTACAATGAGCAGTTCTTC.

This clonotype has ten or more counts. This rearrangement joins TRBV2 to TRBJ2-7; D is unresolved. V lost 4 bases to trimming and J lost 3 bases, with 13 bases between them. CDR1 SNHLY and CDR2 FYNNEI come from the germline V gene. This CDR3 is built from 14 residues. The CDR3 nucleotides read TGTGCCAGCAGTGGCTCCCCAGGCAACTACGAGCAGTACTTC. Amino acids: CASSGSPGNYEQYF.

This clonotype was observed a handful of times. V gene TRBV2 combines with J gene TRBJ2-7; TRBD1 agrees at 9 bases. The germline V gene has CDR1 SNHLY and CDR2 FYNNEI. V gave up 4 bases and J gave up 7 bases; unmatched junction bases: 8. The CDR3 is made up of 14 amino acids. The CDR3 nucleotides are TGTGCCAGCAGTGGCCGGGGACAGGGTGGGGAGCAGTACTTC. It translates to CASSGRGQGGEQYF.

The V call is TRBV5-6, the J call TRBJ1-3; D is uncertain. Trimming stripped 2 bases from V and 4 bases from J, with 10 bases between. CDR1 SGHDT and CDR2 YYEEEE come from the germline V gene. This CDR3 is built from 14 residues. Written as DNA, the CDR3 is TGTGCCAGCAGCTTCTGGGGTACAGGAAACACCATATATTTT. It specifies CASSFWGTGNTIYF.

This clonotype was counted at least ten times. The chain recombines TRBV6-5 with TRBJ2-5; perhaps TRBD2 as D (5 bases). Germline CDR1 is MNHEY and CDR2 is SVGAGI. V was shortened by 4 bases and J by 7 bases, with 16 bases between the two germline ends. The CDR3 extends over 14 amino acids. The CDR3 protein is CASSSSTGSGTQYF. The CDR3 DNA follows: TGTGCCAGCAGTTCCTCAACGGGGTCAGGGACCCAGTACTTC.